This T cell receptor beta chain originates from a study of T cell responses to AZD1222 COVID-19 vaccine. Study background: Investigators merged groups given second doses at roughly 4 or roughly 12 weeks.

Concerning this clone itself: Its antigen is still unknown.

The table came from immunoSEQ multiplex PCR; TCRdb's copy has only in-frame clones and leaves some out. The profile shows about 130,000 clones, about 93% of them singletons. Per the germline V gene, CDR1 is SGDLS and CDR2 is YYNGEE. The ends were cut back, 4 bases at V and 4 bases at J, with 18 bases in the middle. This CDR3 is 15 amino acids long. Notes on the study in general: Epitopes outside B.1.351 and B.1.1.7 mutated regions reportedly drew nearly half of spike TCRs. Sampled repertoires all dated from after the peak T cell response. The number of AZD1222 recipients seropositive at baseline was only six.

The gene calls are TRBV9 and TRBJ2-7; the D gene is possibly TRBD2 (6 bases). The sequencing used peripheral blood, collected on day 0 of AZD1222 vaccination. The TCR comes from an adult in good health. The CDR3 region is CASSPRAGSLYEQYF. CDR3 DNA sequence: TGTGCCAGCAGCCCACGGGCGGGGAGTCTGTACGAGCAGTACTTC.